The 9 T cell receptor beta chains given below trace back to one sample, sequenced in a study of CD8 T cells in Susac syndrome. It was with random hexamers that roughly 0.45 to 1 ug RNA was reverse transcribed. TCRdb processed the immunoSEQ multiplex PCR reads anew with MiXCR; each CDR3 protein has one entry. The sample has roughly 88,000 distinct CDR3 sequences; approximately 96% are singletons. What was sequenced was CD8+ T cells from PBMCs. The receptors originated from a human donor with Susac syndrome.

This chain links TRBV27 with TRBJ2-7; no definite D call. The germline gives CDR1 MNHEY, CDR2 SMNVEV (reference sequence). This CDR3 contains 12 residues. V gave up 6 bases and J gave up 3 bases, with 9 bases separating them. The CDR3 loop is CASSWTVYEQYV. In nucleotides, the CDR3 is TGTGCCAGCAGCTGGACGGTCTACGAGCAGTACGTC.

The J gene is TRBJ2-5, the V gene TRBV28; D could derive from TRBD1 or TRBD2 (5 bases each). The CDR3 has 15 amino acids. V dropped 2 bases and J dropped 5 bases, with 15 bases sitting between them. The germline V gene has CDR1 MDHEN and CDR2 SYDVKM. The CDR3 is CASSLGTSSKETQYF. DNA of the CDR3: TGTGCCAGCAGTTTAGGGACGAGCTCCAAGGAGACCCAGTACTTC.

V gene TRBV9 combines with J gene TRBJ1-1; no firm D call. Germline V gives CDR1 SGDLS, CDR2 YYNGEE. Trimming took off 4 bases at V and 3 bases at J, with 10 bases between the two ends. CDR3 length equals 13 residues. The CDR3 nucleotides read TGTGCCAGCAGCCCCGGCGTGGACACTGAAGCTTTCTTT. This sequence encodes CASSPGVDTEAFF.

This chain connects TRBV24-1 to TRBJ2-1; 7 bases are shared with TRBD1. Germline lookup yields CDR1 KGHDR and CDR2 SFDVKD. V shed 2 bases and J 4 bases; nucleotides not matched to a gene: 7. There are 16 residues in the CDR3. CDR3 nucleotide sequence: TGTGCCACCAGTGATTACACAGGGGCGACATACAATGAGCAGTTCTTC. This gives the protein CATSDYTGATYNEQFF.

V and J are TRBV30 and TRBJ1-2; 7 nucleotides match TRBD1. With 4 bases clipped from V and 8 bases from J, the junction kept 7 bases outside the gene matches. This CDR3 has 12 amino acids. Looked up from germline, CDR1 is GTSNPN and CDR2 is SVGIG (reference sequence). Written as DNA, the CDR3 is TGTGCCTGGACAGGGCAACAGGGGGGCTACACCTTC. Amino acid sequence: CAWTGQQGGYTF.

J is TRBJ1-5 and V is TRBV20-1; 8 nucleotides agree with TRBD1. Per germline, CDR1 DFQATT and CDR2 SNEGSKA (reference sequence). The CDR3 spans 16 residues. The J segment lost 7 bases and the V segment lost 6 bases, leaving 17 bases of the junction unmatched. The CDR3 spells CSAADRDALQVQPQHF. The CDR3 DNA reads TGCAGTGCAGCGGACAGGGACGCCCTACAAGTCCAGCCCCAGCATTTT.

The J gene is TRBJ2-3, the V gene TRBV7-9; D gene ambiguous. Trimming cost V 4 bases and J 2 bases, with 7 bases left between them. Per the germline V gene, CDR1 is SEHNR and CDR2 is FQNEAQ (reference sequence). The CDR3 length is 13 residues. The CDR3 sequence: CASSSWTTDTQYF. DNA of the CDR3: TGTGCCAGCAGCTCCTGGACCACAGATACGCAGTATTTT.

In its sample, this clonotype was seen once. The chain links TRBV23-1 to TRBJ1-5; TRBD1 is a possible D gene (6 bases). TRBV23-1 is recorded as an ORF, its role being uncertain. The CDR3 totals 17 residues. V lost 4 bases and J 0 bases, leaving 16 bases between the germline ends. The CDR3, as DNA: TGCGCCAGCAGTCTACAGGACAGTAATATTAGCAATCAGCCCCAGCATTTT. This encodes CASSLQDSNISNQPQHF.

The chain joins TRBV9 to TRBJ2-5; D remains ambiguous. Germline V gene sequence: CDR1 SGDLS, CDR2 YYNGEE. The CDR3 covers 15 residues. Trimming stripped 3 bases from V and 2 bases from J, with 14 bases between. The CDR3: CASSANGRMQETQYF. The CDR3 region has the DNA TGTGCCAGCAGCGCCAATGGACGGATGCAAGAGACCCAGTACTTC.